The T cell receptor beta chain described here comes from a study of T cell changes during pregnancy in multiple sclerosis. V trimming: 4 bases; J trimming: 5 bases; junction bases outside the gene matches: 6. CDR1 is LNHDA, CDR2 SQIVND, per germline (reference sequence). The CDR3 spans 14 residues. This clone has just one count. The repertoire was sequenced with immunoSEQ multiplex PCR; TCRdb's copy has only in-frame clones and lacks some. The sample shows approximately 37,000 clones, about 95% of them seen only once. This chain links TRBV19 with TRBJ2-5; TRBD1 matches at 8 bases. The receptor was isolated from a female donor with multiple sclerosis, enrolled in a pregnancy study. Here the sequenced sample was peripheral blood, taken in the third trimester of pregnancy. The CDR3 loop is CASSNQGAGETQYF. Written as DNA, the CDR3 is TGTGCCAGTAGTAACCAGGGGGCGGGGGAGACCCAGTACTTC.